The clone carrying this T cell receptor beta chain came up a few times. What it recognizes is unknown. Only in-frame clones appear in the TCRdb table, and some are missing; sequencing was by immunoSEQ multiplex PCR. The sample holds about 43,000 clones, approximately 70% seen once. This sample is drawn from a study of PD-1 blockade in classical Hodgkin lymphoma. Findings and limits, study-wide: Patients who initiated nivolumab within 1 year of ASCT were excluded.

Each patient's relapse followed autologous stem cell transplantation, and brentuximab vedotin exposure varied. The CDR3 extends over 14 amino acids. In germline, CDR1 is LNHNV, CDR2 YYDKDF (reference sequence). J lost 5 bases, V lost 0 bases, and 1 base had no gene match. The chain uses TRBV15 and TRBJ1-5; 7 nucleotides line up with TRBD1. The source of this sequence is a human donor with classical Hodgkin lymphoma. Sample: peripheral blood mononuclear cells (PBMCs), taken at baseline. CDR3 amino acids: CATSREGGYQPQHF. The CDR3 nucleotides are TGTGCCACCAGCAGAGAAGGGGGCTATCAGCCCCAGCATTTT. Full variable domain (rest looked up from reference TRBV15 and TRBJ1-5): DAMVIQNPRYQVTQFGKPVTLSCSQTLNHNVMYWYQQKSSQAPKLLFHYYDKDFNNEADTPDNFQSRRPNTSFCFLDIRSPGLGDTAMYLCATSREGGYQPQHFGDGTRLSIL.